Following are 21 T cell receptor beta chains from one sample sequenced in a study of cytomegalovirus exposure and HLA in healthy donors. The PCR contained 60 Vbeta and 13 Jbeta primers. The protocol was immunoSEQ multiplex PCR, while the TCRdb copy is restricted to in-frame clones and leaves out a portion. The sample records about 100,000 clones, 10% being singletons. Material for sequencing was PBMCs. Receptor source: a man aged 35-49 years in good health and CMV-seropositive.

The chain has TRBV5-1 and TRBJ1-1; 11 nucleotides agree with TRBD1. This CDR3 spans 14 amino acids. The V and J ends lost 5 bases and 5 bases, in that order; junction bases with no gene match: 5. CDR1 and CDR2 (germline): SGHRS, YFSETQ. The DNA for the CDR3 is TGCGCCAGCAGGGTGGACAGGGGGCCAACTGAAGCTTTCTTT. This encodes CASRVDRGPTEAFF. Complete variable domain (other parts from reference TRBV5-1 and TRBJ1-1): KAGVTQTPRYLIKTRGQQVTLSCSPISGHRSVSWYQQTPGQGLQFLFEYFSETQRNKGNFPGRFSGRQFSNSRSEMNVSTLELGDSALYLCASRVDRGPTEAFFGQGTRLTVV.

In its sample, this clone was seen a few times. V gene TRBV7-9 combines with J gene TRBJ2-1; D is perhaps TRBD2 (5 bases). This CDR3 spans 14 amino acids. The germline V gene has CDR1 SEHNR and CDR2 FQNEAQ (reference sequence). Trimming cost V 5 bases and J 3 bases, with 11 bases left between them. The CDR3 coding sequence is TGTGCCAGCAGCCCCCAAGCGGACTACAATGAGCAGTTCTTC. It yields the protein CASSPQADYNEQFF.

The chain joins TRBV30 to TRBJ1-3; no reliable D call. V dropped 5 bases and J dropped 4 bases, with 6 bases sitting between them. Germline CDR1 and CDR2: GTSNPN and SVGIG (reference sequence). There are 11 residues in the CDR3. CDR3 in amino acids: CAWDLGNTIYF. CDR3 nucleotides: TGTGCCTGGGACTTGGGAAACACCATATATTTT.

The rearrangement uses TRBV25-1 and TRBJ2-7; a weak D match, TRBD1 (6 bases). The CDR3 extends over 13 amino acids. Trimming removed 4 bases from V and 2 bases from J, with 9 bases in between. Germline lookup yields CDR1 MGHDK and CDR2 SYGVNS. The CDR3, as DNA: TGTGCCAGCAGTGTAGGACAGACCTACGAGCAGTACTTC. It is translated as CASSVGQTYEQYF.

The genes are TRBV27 and TRBJ2-7, with a weak D call TRBD2 (6 bases). Deletions cut 8 bases from V and 3 bases from J, with 17 bases between. The CDR3 is made up of 14 amino acids. The germline CDR1 and CDR2 sequences are MNHEY and SMNVEV (reference sequence). This CDR3 reads CASRIAATNYEQYF. The DNA for the CDR3 is TGTGCCAGCCGAATAGCGGCCACGAACTACGAGCAGTACTTC.

Points on this clone: Other nucleotide sequences from this sample produce the same CDR3. The V call is TRBV9, the J call TRBJ2-3; D might be TRBD2 (5 bases). Per the germline V gene, CDR1 is SGDLS and CDR2 is YYNGEE. V lost 3 bases to trimming and J lost 0 bases, with 5 bases between them. The CDR3 covers 13 residues. The CDR3 protein is CASSGGSTDTQYF. The CDR3 nucleotides read TGTGCCAGCAGCGGAGGGAGCACAGATACGCAGTATTTT.

The gene calls are TRBV14 and TRBJ2-7, with D perhaps TRBD2 (5 bases). Germline V gives CDR1 SGHDN, CDR2 FVKESK. The V end was cut by 4 bases, the J end by 4 bases, with 14 bases between. The CDR3 length is 14 residues. The chain's CDR3 is CASSLRTWEYEQYF. In DNA, the CDR3 is TGTGCCAGCAGCCTCAGGACCTGGGAGTACGAGCAGTACTTC.

The rearrangement links TRBV5-1 to TRBJ2-5, with 8 bases lining up with TRBD2. The J call may be wrong; the DNA end is better matched by TRBJ2-7. The CDR3 has 17 residues. Per germline, CDR1 SGHRS and CDR2 YFSETQ. The CDR3 DNA is TGCGCCAGCAGCTTGGCTCCTAGCGGGTCCAGCTCCTACGAGCAGTACTTC. Translating gives CASSLAPSGSSSYEQYF.

This clone was counted between two and nine times. The rearrangement links TRBV19 to TRBJ2-1; D gene ambiguous. Germline V gene data show CDR1 as LNHDA and CDR2 as SQIVND (reference sequence). Trimming removed 4 bases at V and 0 bases at J, with 4 bases between. The CDR3 covers 13 residues. The CDR3 DNA reads TGTGCCAGTAGTAGGAGCTCCTACAATGAGCAGTTCTTC. It codes for CASSRSSYNEQFF.

This clone was counted a few times. The J gene is TRBJ1-2, the V gene TRBV6-1, with a tentative D call TRBD1 (6 bases). The germline V and J ends were trimmed by 0 bases and 8 bases, with 19 bases remaining between them. Germline V lookup: CDR1 MNHNS, CDR2 SASEGT. This CDR3 contains 16 residues. CDR3 sequence: CASSEASGGPYRGYTF. DNA for the CDR3: TGTGCCAGCAGTGAAGCGTCTGGGGGCCCTTACAGGGGCTACACCTTC.

This clone appeared a few times. The chain couples TRBV7-8 to TRBJ2-2; D remains ambiguous. The CDR3 runs 12 residues. Germline-derived CDR1 and CDR2 are SGHVS and FQNEAQ. Trimming pared 0 bases from V and 8 bases from J, leaving 4 bases between. The CDR3 DNA reads TGTGCCAGCAGCTTAGCCGGGGGGGAGCTGTTTTTT. Translating gives CASSLAGGELFF.

V usage is TRBV13 and J usage is TRBJ2-1; 8 bases line up with TRBD2. The CDR3 covers 16 residues. Germline V lookup: CDR1 PRHDT, CDR2 FYEKMQ (reference sequence). V trimming: 5 bases; J trimming: 6 bases; junction bases outside the gene matches: 12. DNA of the CDR3: TGTGCCAGCAGCCCCTCGGGACTAGTAGGTCTCAATGAGCAGTTCTTC. This codes for CASSPSGLVGLNEQFF.

The chain couples TRBV4-2 to TRBJ2-7, with TRBD2 matching 8 bases. V was pared by 1 base and J by 5 bases, with 10 bases of the junction left unmatched. This CDR3 contains 16 residues. Per the germline V gene, CDR1 is LGHNA and CDR2 is YNFKEQ. The CDR3 is CASSQAGGADLNEQYF. The CDR3 bases are TGTGCCAGCAGCCAAGCGGGGGGGGCCGACTTGAACGAGCAGTACTTC.

The sample holds many counts of this clone. J is TRBJ2-3 and V is TRBV6-4; 7 nucleotides line up with TRBD2. Germline assignment: CDR1 MRHNA and CDR2 SNTAGT. The CDR3 is 15 amino acids. Trimming removed 3 bases from V and 1 base from J; junction bases left unmatched: 4. The CDR3 region is CASSEEAGGTDTQYF. In DNA form, the CDR3 reads TGTGCCAGCAGTGAGGAGGCGGGAGGCACAGATACGCAGTATTTT.

This clone was seen a few times. The J gene is TRBJ2-5, the V gene TRBV7-8, with 8 bases fitting TRBD1. J lost 1 base, V lost 3 bases, and 4 bases had no gene match. This CDR3 is 15 amino acids long. CDR1 is SGHVS, CDR2 FQNEAQ, per germline. The CDR3 sequence: CASSLGGQGQETQYF. CDR3 nucleotides: TGTGCCAGCAGCTTGGGCGGACAGGGCCAAGAGACCCAGTACTTC.

This clone was seen a handful of times. This sequence joins TRBV19 and TRBJ2-7; 10 nucleotides match TRBD2. The junction had 6 bases not matched to a gene; V was cut back by 3 bases and J by 4 bases. The CDR3 contains 15 residues. Looked up from germline, CDR1 is LNHDA and CDR2 is SQIVND (reference sequence). The chain's CDR3 is CASSIGSSGSYEQYF. The CDR3 DNA follows: TGTGCCAGTAGTATTGGGTCTAGCGGGAGTTACGAGCAGTACTTC.

This clone was observed a handful of times. The chain recombines TRBV10-1 with TRBJ2-1; 7 bases align to TRBD2. The CDR3 is 14 amino acids. Germline CDR1 is WNHNN and CDR2 is SYGVQD (reference sequence). V shed 3 bases, J shed 6 bases, and the junction held 5 bases outside the gene matches. The CDR3 loop reads CASSDSGGSNEQFF. CDR3 nucleotides: TGCGCCAGCAGTGATTCGGGCGGGAGCAATGAGCAGTTCTTC.

This chain connects TRBV11-3 to TRBJ2-3; 9 nucleotides align to TRBD2. Germline assignment: CDR1 SGHNT and CDR2 YENEEA. With V trimmed by 5 bases and J by 0 bases, 6 bases remained unmatched. The CDR3 contains 16 residues. CDR3 protein: CASSPSGTPSTDTQYF. CDR3 in DNA: TGTGCCAGCAGCCCTAGCGGGACACCTAGCACAGATACGCAGTATTTT.

The chain uses TRBV6-5 and TRBJ1-4; D possibly corresponds to TRBD1 (5 bases). From germline, CDR1 is MNHEY and CDR2 SVGAGI. This CDR3 is 15 amino acids long. Between the trimmed V and J ends, which lost 7 bases and 8 bases, there was a span of 20 bases. CDR3 in amino acids: CASNEEPGLREKLFF. CDR3 sequence (DNA): TGTGCCAGCAATGAGGAACCGGGACTTCGGGAAAAACTGTTTTTT.

This clone has just a few counts. The chain employs TRBV9 and TRBJ1-2, with 9 positions matching TRBD1. The CDR3 is made up of 15 amino acids. With V trimmed by 3 bases and J by 4 bases, 7 bases remained unmatched. Germline assignment: CDR1 SGDLS and CDR2 YYNGEE. The chain's CDR3 is CASSATGGHTYGYTF. For the CDR3, the DNA is TGTGCCAGCAGCGCGACAGGGGGGCACACCTATGGCTACACCTTC. Using reference TRBV9 and TRBJ1-2 for the parts outside the CDR3, the full variable domain is DSGVTQTPKHLITATGQRVTLRCSPRSGDLSVYWYQQSLDQGLQFLIQYYNGEERAKGNILERFSAQQFPDLHSELNLSSLELGDSALYFCASSATGGHTYGYTFGSGTRLTVV.

This clone was detected a few times. As DNA, the CDR3 is TGTGCCAGCAGCTTAGGCCCTCAGGTGCTGAACACTGAAGCTTTCTTT. This sequence encodes CASSLGPQVLNTEAFF. The chain joins TRBV7-9 to TRBJ1-1; D is unresolved. V was pared by 1 base and J by 0 bases, with 12 bases between. This CDR3 comprises 16 residues. Germline V gene data show CDR1 as SEHNR and CDR2 as FQNEAQ (reference sequence).